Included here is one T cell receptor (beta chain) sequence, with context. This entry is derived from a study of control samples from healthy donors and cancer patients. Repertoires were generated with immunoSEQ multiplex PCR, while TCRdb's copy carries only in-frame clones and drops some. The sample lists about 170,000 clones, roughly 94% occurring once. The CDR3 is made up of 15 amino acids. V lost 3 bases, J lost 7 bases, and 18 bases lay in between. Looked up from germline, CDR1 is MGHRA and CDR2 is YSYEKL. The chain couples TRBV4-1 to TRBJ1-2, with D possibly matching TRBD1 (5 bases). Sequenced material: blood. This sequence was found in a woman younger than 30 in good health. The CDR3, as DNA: TGCGCCAGCAGCCAGCTAAGAGTCCGGGACGGTGGCTACACCTTC. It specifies CASSQLRVRDGGYTF.